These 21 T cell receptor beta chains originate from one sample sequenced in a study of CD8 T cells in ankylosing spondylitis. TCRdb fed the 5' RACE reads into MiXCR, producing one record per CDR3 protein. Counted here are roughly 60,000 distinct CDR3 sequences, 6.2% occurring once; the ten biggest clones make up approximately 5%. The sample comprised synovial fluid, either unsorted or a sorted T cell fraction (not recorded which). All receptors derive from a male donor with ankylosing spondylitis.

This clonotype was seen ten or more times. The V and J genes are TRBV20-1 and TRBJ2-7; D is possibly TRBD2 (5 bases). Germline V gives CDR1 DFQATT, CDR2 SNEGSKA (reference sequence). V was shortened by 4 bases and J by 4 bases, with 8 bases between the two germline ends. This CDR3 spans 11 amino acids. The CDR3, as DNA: TGCAGTGCTACCTCGGGGTACGAGCAGTACTTC. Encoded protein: CSATSGYEQYF.

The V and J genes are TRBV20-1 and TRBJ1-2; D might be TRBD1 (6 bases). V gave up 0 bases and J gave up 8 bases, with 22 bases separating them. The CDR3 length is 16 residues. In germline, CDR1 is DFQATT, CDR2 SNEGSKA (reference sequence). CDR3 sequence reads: CSAREFNEGQSVGYTF. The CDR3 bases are TGCAGTGCTAGAGAGTTTAACGAAGGACAGAGCGTGGGCTACACCTTC.

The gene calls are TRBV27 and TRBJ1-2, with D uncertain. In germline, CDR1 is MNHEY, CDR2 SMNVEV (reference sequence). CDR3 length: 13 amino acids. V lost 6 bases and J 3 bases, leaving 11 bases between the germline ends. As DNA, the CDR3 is TGTGCCAGCAGCGATGGTCCCTACTATGGCTACACCTTC. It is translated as CASSDGPYYGYTF.

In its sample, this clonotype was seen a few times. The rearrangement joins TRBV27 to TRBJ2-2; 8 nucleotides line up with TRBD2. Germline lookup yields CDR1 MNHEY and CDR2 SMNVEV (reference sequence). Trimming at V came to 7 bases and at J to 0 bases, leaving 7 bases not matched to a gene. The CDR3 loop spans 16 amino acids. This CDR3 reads CASMRLASANTGELFF. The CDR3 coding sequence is TGTGCCAGCATGCGACTAGCGAGCGCGAACACCGGGGAGCTGTTTTTT.

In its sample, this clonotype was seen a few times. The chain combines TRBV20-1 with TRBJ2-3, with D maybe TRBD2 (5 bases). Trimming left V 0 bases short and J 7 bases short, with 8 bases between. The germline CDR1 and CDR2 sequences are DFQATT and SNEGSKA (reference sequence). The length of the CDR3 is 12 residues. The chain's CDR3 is CSAREGANTQYF. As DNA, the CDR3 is TGCAGTGCTAGAGAGGGAGCGAATACGCAGTATTTT.

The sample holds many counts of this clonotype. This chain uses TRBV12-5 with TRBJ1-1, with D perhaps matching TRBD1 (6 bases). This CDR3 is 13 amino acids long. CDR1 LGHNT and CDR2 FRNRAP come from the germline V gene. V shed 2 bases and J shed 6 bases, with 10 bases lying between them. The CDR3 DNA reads TGTGCTAGTGGTTTGAACGGGGGCGCTGAAGCTTTCTTT. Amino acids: CASGLNGGAEAFF.

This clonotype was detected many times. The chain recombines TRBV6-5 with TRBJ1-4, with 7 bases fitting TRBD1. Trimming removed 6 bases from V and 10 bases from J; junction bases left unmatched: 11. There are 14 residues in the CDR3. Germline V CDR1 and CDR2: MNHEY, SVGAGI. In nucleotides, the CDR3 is TGTGCCAGCAGCCTCTACTCGACAGGGCTAAAACTGTTTTTT. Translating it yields CASSLYSTGLKLFF.

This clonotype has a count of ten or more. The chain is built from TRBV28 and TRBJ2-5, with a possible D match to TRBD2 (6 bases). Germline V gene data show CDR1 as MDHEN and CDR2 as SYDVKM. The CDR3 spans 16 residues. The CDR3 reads CATTSLAPEGLETQYF. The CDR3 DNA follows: TGTGCTACCACGAGCCTAGCGCCCGAGGGGTTAGAGACCCAGTACTTC.

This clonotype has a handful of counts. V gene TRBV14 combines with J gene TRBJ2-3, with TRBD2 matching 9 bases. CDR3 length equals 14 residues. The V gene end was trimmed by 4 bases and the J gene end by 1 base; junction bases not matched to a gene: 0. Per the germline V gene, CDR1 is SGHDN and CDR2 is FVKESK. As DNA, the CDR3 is TGTGCCAGCAGCCGACTAGCGGGCACAGATACGCAGTATTTT. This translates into CASSRLAGTDTQYF.

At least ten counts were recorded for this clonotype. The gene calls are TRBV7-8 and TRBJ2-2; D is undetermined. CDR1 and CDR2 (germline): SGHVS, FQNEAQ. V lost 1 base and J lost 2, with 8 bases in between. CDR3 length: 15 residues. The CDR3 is CASSLVSGNTGELFF. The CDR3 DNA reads TGTGCCAGCAGCTTAGTTTCAGGAAACACCGGGGAGCTGTTTTTT.

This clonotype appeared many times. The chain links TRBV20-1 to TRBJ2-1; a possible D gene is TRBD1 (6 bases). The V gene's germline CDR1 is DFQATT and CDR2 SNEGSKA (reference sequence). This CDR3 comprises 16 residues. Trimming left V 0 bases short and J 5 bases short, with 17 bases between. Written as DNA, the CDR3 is TGCAGTGCTAGAGACGCAACCAGGCCAGGGGACAATGAGCAGTTCTTC. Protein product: CSARDATRPGDNEQFF.

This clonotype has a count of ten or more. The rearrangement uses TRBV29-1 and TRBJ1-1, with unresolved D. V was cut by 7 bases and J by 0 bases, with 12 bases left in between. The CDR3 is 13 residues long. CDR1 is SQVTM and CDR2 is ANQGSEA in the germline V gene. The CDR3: CSGYSQMNTEAFF. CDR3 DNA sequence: TGCAGCGGCTACAGCCAGATGAACACTGAAGCTTTCTTT. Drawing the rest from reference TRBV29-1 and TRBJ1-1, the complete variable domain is SAVISQKPSRDICQRGTSLTIQCQVDSQVTMMFWYRQQPGQSLTLIATANQGSEATYESGFVIDKFPISRPNLTFSTLTVSNMSPEDSSIYLCSGYSQMNTEAFFGQGTRLTVV.

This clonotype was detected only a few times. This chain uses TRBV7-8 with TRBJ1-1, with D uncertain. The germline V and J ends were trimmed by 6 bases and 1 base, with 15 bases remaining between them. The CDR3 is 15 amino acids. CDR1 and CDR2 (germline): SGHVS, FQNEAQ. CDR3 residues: CASRRGRIANTEAFF. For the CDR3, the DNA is TGTGCCAGCAGGAGAGGGAGGATAGCGAACACTGAAGCTTTCTTT.

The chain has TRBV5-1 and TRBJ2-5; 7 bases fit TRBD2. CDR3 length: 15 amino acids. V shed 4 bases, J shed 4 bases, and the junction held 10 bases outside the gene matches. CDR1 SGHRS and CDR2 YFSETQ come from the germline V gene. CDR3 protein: CASSPVGGVRETQYF. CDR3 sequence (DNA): TGCGCCAGCAGCCCGGTTGGGGGGGTAAGAGAGACCCAGTACTTC.

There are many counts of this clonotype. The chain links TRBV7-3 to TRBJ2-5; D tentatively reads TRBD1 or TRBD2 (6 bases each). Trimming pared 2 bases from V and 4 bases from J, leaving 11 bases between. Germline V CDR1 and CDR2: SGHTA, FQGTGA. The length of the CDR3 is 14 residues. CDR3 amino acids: CASSLQGRGETQYF. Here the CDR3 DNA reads TGTGCCAGCAGCTTACAGGGGCGGGGAGAGACCCAGTACTTC.

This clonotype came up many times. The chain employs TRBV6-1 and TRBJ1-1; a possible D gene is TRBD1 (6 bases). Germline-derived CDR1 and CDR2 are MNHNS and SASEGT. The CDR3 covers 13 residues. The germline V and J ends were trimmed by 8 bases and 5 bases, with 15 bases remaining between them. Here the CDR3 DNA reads TGTGCCAGCGCGGGGCAGGGGACGACTGAAGCTTTCTTT. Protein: CASAGQGTTEAFF.

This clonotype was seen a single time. The CDR3 is CASTPLGWGGKPQHF. In nucleotides, the CDR3 is TGTGCCAGCACTCCCTTGGGGTGGGGGGGGAAGCCCCAGCATTTT. The J gene is TRBJ1-5, the V gene TRBV28; D may be TRBD1 (5 bases). The germline V and J ends were trimmed by 7 bases and 8 bases, with 21 bases remaining between them. The CDR3 consists of 15 residues. Germline lookup yields CDR1 MDHEN and CDR2 SYDVKM. The variable domain in full, completed from reference TRBV28 and TRBJ1-5, reads DVKVTQSSRYLVKRTGEKVFLECVQDMDHENMFWYRQDPGLGLRLIYFSYDVKMKEKGDIPEGYSVSREKKERFSLILESASTNQTSMYLCASTPLGWGGKPQHFGDGTRLSIL.

CDR3 DNA sequence: TGTGCCAGTAGTTCTTCTAGGGACAGGGGCACAGATACGCAGTATTTT. This translates into CASSSSRDRGTDTQYF. The chain combines TRBV19 with TRBJ2-3; 9 bases match TRBD1. J gave up 1 base and V 5 bases, and 7 bases lay outside the gene matches. CDR1 is LNHDA, CDR2 SQIVND, per germline (reference sequence). CDR3 size: 16 residues.

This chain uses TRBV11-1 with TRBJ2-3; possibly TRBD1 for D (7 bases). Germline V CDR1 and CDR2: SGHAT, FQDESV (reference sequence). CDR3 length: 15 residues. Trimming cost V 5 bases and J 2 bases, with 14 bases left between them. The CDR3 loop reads CASSAGQWPTDTQYF. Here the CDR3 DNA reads TGTGCCAGCAGCGCGGGACAGTGGCCCACAGATACGCAGTATTTT.

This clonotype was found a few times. This CDR3 reads CASSTTGTGGQPQHF. The CDR3 DNA reads as TGTGCCAGCAGCACTACAGGGACAGGGGGTCAGCCCCAGCATTTT. This chain connects TRBV6-2 or TRBV6-3 to TRBJ1-5, with 11 nucleotides matching TRBD1. The V segment lost 6 bases and the J segment 6 bases; nucleotides outside the gene matches: 7. This CDR3 is built from 15 residues. Germline lookup yields CDR1 MNHEY and CDR2 SVGEGT.

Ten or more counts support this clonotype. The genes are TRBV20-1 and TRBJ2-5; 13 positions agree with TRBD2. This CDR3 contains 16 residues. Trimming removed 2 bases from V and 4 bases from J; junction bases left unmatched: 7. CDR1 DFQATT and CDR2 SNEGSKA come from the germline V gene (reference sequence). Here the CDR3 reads CSARKLAGGMGETQYF. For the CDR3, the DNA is TGCAGTGCTAGAAAACTAGCGGGAGGGATGGGAGAGACCCAGTACTTC.